The T cell receptor beta chain described here comes from a study of cytomegalovirus exposure and HLA in healthy donors. Notes on the study in general: The number of N-insertions in an Asian-associated ancestry cluster was reportedly below the 666-donor mean in a later analysis. As a later analysis revealed, the rate of TCR association differed by HLA locus, with DRB1 most and HLA-C fewest. Analyses of presence/absence relied on an assumption of roughly uniform sequencing depth across donors.

Trimming shortened V by 0 bases and J by 6 bases, and 15 bases separated the two germline ends. The CDR3 has 16 residues. CDR1 and CDR2 (germline): SGHRS, YFSETQ. This clone appeared a single time. Its specificity is not known. The PCR used 60 Vbeta and 13 Jbeta primers. Libraries were prepared by immunoSEQ multiplex PCR; TCRdb keeps only in-frame clonotypes and omits some of them. This table has roughly 200,000 clones, 65% to 85% appearing once. The TCR originated in a female donor in good health and CMV-seronegative. The chain employs TRBV5-1 and TRBJ2-2; D is possibly TRBD1 (6 bases). Sequencing used PBMCs. In DNA, the CDR3 is TGCGCCAGCAGCTTGGCGCGGACAGCAGGACCCGGGGAGCTGTTTTTT. It specifies CASSLARTAGPGELFF.